Listed here are 20 T cell receptor beta chains from one sample, sequenced in a study of T cells in Graves' hyperthyroidism and ophthalmopathy. Amplification of TCR beta CDR3 regions used RNA as the template. During a first-round RT-PCR of the TCR CDR3, the HTBI primer set was used. TCRdb redid the calling of the multiplex PCR reads with MiXCR, one entry per CDR3 protein. The sample has 300,000 to 450,000 distinct CDR3 sequences; around 25% are singletons. Sequenced: blood. The source is a man aged 50-59 years with Graves' hyperthyroidism.

This clonotype was observed a few times. The V call is TRBV7-8, the J call TRBJ2-1; 8 bases align to TRBD2. The CDR3 loop spans 14 amino acids. Germline values: CDR1 SGHVS, CDR2 FQNEAQ. J lost 5 bases, V lost 4 bases, and 4 bases had no gene match. The chain's CDR3 is CASSSWTSHNEQFF. The CDR3 DNA follows: TGTGCCAGCAGCTCGTGGACTAGCCACAATGAGCAGTTCTTC.

This clonotype was picked up a small number of times. V gene TRBV30 combines with J gene TRBJ1-5; the D is unclear. This CDR3 contains 15 residues. The germline V and J ends were trimmed by 2 bases and 0 bases, with 11 bases remaining between them. The germline gives CDR1 GTSNPN, CDR2 SVGIG (reference sequence). Here the CDR3 DNA reads TGTGCCTGGAGTAATAGGGCCCCTAGCAATCAGCCCCAGCATTTT. Translating it yields CAWSNRAPSNQPQHF.

In this sample, this clonotype turned up many times. The J gene is TRBJ1-1, the V gene TRBV28; the D gene is possibly TRBD1 (6 bases). This CDR3 spans 13 amino acids. Germline CDR1 MDHEN, CDR2 SYDVKM. The V and J ends lost 1 base and 3 bases respectively, with 6 bases between them. In nucleotides, the CDR3 is TGTGCCAGCAGTTTATCAGGGGACACTGAAGCTTTCTTT. Translation: CASSLSGDTEAFF.

This chain connects TRBV30 to TRBJ2-1; D is ambiguous. Trimming stripped 4 bases from V and 8 bases from J, with 15 bases between. Germline V CDR1 and CDR2: GTSNPN, SVGIG (reference sequence). This CDR3 contains 13 residues. This CDR3 is CAWMGSPRDEQFF. The CDR3 DNA follows: TGTGCCTGGATGGGTAGCCCTAGAGATGAGCAGTTCTTC.

The table lists this clonotype with a few counts. The genes are TRBV13 and TRBJ1-2; no reliable D call. Trimming took off 6 bases at V and 12 bases at J, with 17 bases between the two ends. Germline V gives CDR1 PRHDT, CDR2 FYEKMQ (reference sequence). This CDR3 is built from 12 residues. CDR3 sequence: CASSSTEAGNTF. The CDR3 DNA is TGTGCCAGCAGTTCGACTGAGGCCGGCAACACCTTC.

This clonotype was seen more than once but under ten times. The chain couples TRBV6-1 to TRBJ2-3; a weak D match, TRBD1 (5 bases). This CDR3 has 14 amino acids. V lost 2 bases to trimming and J lost 0 bases, with 6 bases between them. CDR1 and CDR2 from the germline V gene are MNHNS and SASEGT. CDR3 sequence reads: CASSEYRSTDTQYF. DNA for the CDR3: TGTGCCAGCAGTGAATACAGGAGCACAGATACGCAGTATTTT.

The chain combines TRBV29-1 with TRBJ2-7, with unresolved D. The germline V gene encodes CDR1 SQVTM and CDR2 ANQGSEA. This CDR3 has 13 residues. The V and J ends lost 4 bases and 0 bases respectively, with 10 bases between them. The DNA of the CDR3 is TGCAGCGTTGTAACCGGTAGCTCCTACGAGCAGTACTTC. Its protein product is CSVVTGSSYEQYF.

The rearrangement joins TRBV7-8 to TRBJ2-3, with no clear D. V lost 1 base, J lost 5 bases, and 13 bases lay in between. The length of the CDR3 is 15 residues. From germline, CDR1 is SGHVS and CDR2 FQNEAQ. The CDR3 loop is CASSLGVLREDTQYF. The CDR3 bases are TGTGCCAGCAGCTTAGGGGTTTTAAGGGAAGATACGCAGTATTTT.

The chain has TRBV9 and TRBJ2-2, with 7 bases matching TRBD2. This CDR3 contains 16 residues. V shed 3 bases, J shed 6 bases, and the junction held 11 bases outside the gene matches. From germline, CDR1 is SGDLS and CDR2 YYNGEE. CDR3 sequence: CASSARGLGGAGELFF. CDR3 bases: TGTGCCAGCAGCGCCCGGGGACTTGGGGGGGCCGGGGAGCTGTTTTTT.

This chain connects TRBV6-1 to TRBJ2-2; no reliable D call. The CDR3 spans 13 residues. From germline, CDR1 is MNHNS and CDR2 SASEGT. V dropped 4 bases and J dropped 5 bases, with 8 bases sitting between them. DNA for the CDR3: TGTGCCAGCAGTGTTCCAGAGACCGGGGAGCTGTTTTTT. Translated: CASSVPETGELFF.

This clonotype was seen at least ten times. V and J are TRBV7-9 and TRBJ2-7; TRBD2 matches at 7 bases. CDR3 length: 15 residues. Germline CDR1 SEHNR, CDR2 FQNEAQ (reference sequence). The V and J ends lost 5 bases and 1 base, in that order; junction bases with no gene match: 8. CDR3 in amino acids: CASSPGGWESYEQYF. The CDR3 region has the DNA TGTGCCAGCAGCCCCGGGGGGTGGGAATCCTACGAGCAGTACTTC.

The chain couples TRBV9 to TRBJ2-4, with 7 bases fitting TRBD1. This CDR3 region has 14 residues. The V gene end was trimmed by 0 bases and the J gene end by 6 bases; junction bases not matched to a gene: 3. Germline V gene lookup returns CDR1 SGDLS and CDR2 YYNGEE. CDR3 nucleotide sequence: TGTGCCAGCAGCGTAGGAGGGGGCAGAAACATTCAGTACTTC. This codes for CASSVGGGRNIQYF.

The table lists this clonotype with a few counts. This chain uses TRBV28 with TRBJ1-5; D not certain. This CDR3 spans 16 amino acids. Trimming left V 2 bases short and J 0 bases short, with 11 bases between. CDR1 is MDHEN and CDR2 is SYDVKM in the germline V gene. The CDR3 sequence: CASSLHIGNSNQPQHF. CDR3 coding DNA: TGTGCCAGCAGTTTACATATTGGGAATAGCAATCAGCCCCAGCATTTT.

This clonotype occurred a few times. The chain is built from TRBV15 and TRBJ1-2; D is unresolved. Germline CDR1 reads LNHNV; CDR2 reads YYDKDF (reference sequence). This CDR3 comprises 15 residues. V lost 0 bases to trimming and J lost 2 bases, with 10 bases between them. The CDR3 is CATSRDRFQNYGYTF. The CDR3, as DNA: TGTGCCACCAGCAGAGATCGGTTCCAGAACTATGGCTACACCTTC.

This clonotype was seen a few times. V is TRBV28 and J is TRBJ2-2; 9 bases are a match to TRBD1. Germline V gene lookup returns CDR1 MDHEN and CDR2 SYDVKM. The CDR3 sequence is 17 residues long. Trimming removed 4 bases from V and 0 bases from J; junction bases left unmatched: 6. This CDR3 is CASSSTTGGANTGELFF. DNA for the CDR3: TGTGCCAGCAGTTCTACAACAGGGGGCGCGAACACCGGGGAGCTGTTTTTT.

The V gene is TRBV2, the J gene TRBJ2-5; 9 bases align to TRBD1. The germline V gene has CDR1 SNHLY and CDR2 FYNNEI. Losses at the gene ends were 8 bases for V and 5 bases for J; bases not matched to a gene: 3. The CDR3 sequence is 12 residues long. The chain's CDR3 is CASGDRVETQYF. For the CDR3, the DNA is TGTGCCAGCGGGGACAGGGTCGAGACCCAGTACTTC. Looking up the rest from reference TRBV2 and TRBJ2-5 gives the full variable domain: EPEVTQTPSHQVTQMGQEVILRCVPISNHLYFYWYRQILGQKVEFLVSFYNNEISEKSEIFDDQFSVERPDGSNFTLKIRSTKLEDSAMYFCASGDRVETQYFGPGTRLLVL.

This clonotype was seen a few times. This sequence joins TRBV28 and TRBJ1-4, with TRBD1 matching over 7 bases. Per the germline V gene, CDR1 is MDHEN and CDR2 is SYDVKM. V lost 5 bases to trimming and J lost 5 bases; unmatched junction nucleotides: 5. The CDR3 is 14 residues long. The CDR3: CASSPPGQNEKLFF. The CDR3 nucleotides read TGTGCCAGCAGTCCCCCGGGACAGAATGAAAAACTGTTTTTT.

This clonotype came up many times. The chain is built from TRBV3-1 and TRBJ2-3, with D unresolved. The CDR3 runs 14 residues. CDR1 and CDR2 (germline): LGHDT, YNNKEL (reference sequence). Deletions cut 3 bases from V and 1 base from J, with 8 bases between. In DNA, the CDR3 is TGTGCCAGCAGCCACTTCACAGGCACAGATACGCAGTATTTT. Residues: CASSHFTGTDTQYF.

The chain uses TRBV5-1 and TRBJ2-3, with TRBD2 matching over 11 bases. With V trimmed by 2 bases and J by 0 bases, 8 bases remained unmatched. The CDR3 totals 18 residues. Looked up from germline, CDR1 is SGHRS and CDR2 is YFSETQ. CDR3 DNA: TGCGCCAGCAGCTTAAGAGGACTAGCGGGTCCTAGCACAGATACGCAGTATTTT. This translates into CASSLRGLAGPSTDTQYF.

This rearrangement joins TRBV27 to TRBJ2-7, with D uncertain. The CDR3 loop spans 13 amino acids. The germline V gene encodes CDR1 MNHEY and CDR2 SMNVEV (reference sequence). Between the trimmed V and J ends, which lost 3 bases and 3 bases, there was a span of 9 bases. Written as DNA, the CDR3 is TGTGCCAGCAGTTTTGGCAGGAACTACGAGCAGTACTTC. It yields the protein CASSFGRNYEQYF.